This entry lists 3 T cell receptor beta chains sequenced from one sample in a study of PD-1 blockade in classical Hodgkin lymphoma. Clones were sequenced by immunoSEQ multiplex PCR, and TCRdb holds only the in-frame ones, with some missing. The data contain a few thousand clones, about two thirds of them singletons. As to time point: cycle 4 day 1 (C4D1), after more than 5 weeks of nivolumab. Every patient experienced relapse after autologous stem cell transplantation, and brentuximab vedotin exposure varied. Researchers pulled CD8+ T cells out of thawed PBMCs using magnetic negative selection. Sequenced material: CD8+ T cells from blood, taken before the fourth cycle of nivolumab. These receptors were collected from a human donor with classical Hodgkin lymphoma.

The J gene is TRBJ2-7, the V gene TRBV4-2; 9 bases map to TRBD1. The length of the CDR3 is 15 residues. Germline CDR1 is LGHNA and CDR2 is YNFKEQ. Germline trimming cut 5 bases from V and 2 bases from J; bases unmatched to any gene: 7. Written as DNA, the CDR3 is TGTGCCAGCAGCGCACCGGGACAGGGAGCCTACGAGCAGTACTTC. The encoded protein is CASSAPGQGAYEQYF.

The J gene is TRBJ2-5, the V gene TRBV28; the match to TRBD2 covers 10 bases. CDR1 is MDHEN and CDR2 is SYDVKM in the germline V gene. Unmatched junction bases numbered 7, after V lost 8 bases and J lost 4 bases. The CDR3 is 14 residues long. The CDR3 DNA reads TGTGCCAGCCTAGGAGCGGGGGGGCGAGAGACCCAGTACTTC. Translation gives CASLGAGGRETQYF.

The chain couples TRBV7-6 to TRBJ1-2; D not resolved. Germline CDR1 and CDR2: SGHVS and FNYEAQ. V gave up 2 bases and J gave up 4 bases, with 20 bases separating them. This CDR3 has 17 amino acids. The CDR3 loop reads CASSLYALASPFYGYTF. CDR3 nucleotides: TGTGCCAGCAGCTTATATGCGCTCGCCAGCCCGTTCTATGGCTACACCTTC.